This T cell receptor (beta chain) was sequenced during a study of shared clonotypes between healthy human individuals. Measured with immunoSEQ multiplex PCR; TCRdb has only the in-frame clones, and not every one. The repertoire holds about 1.9 million clones, with just under 95% as singletons. CD45RO-negative CD8 cells positively selected for CCR7 made up the naive population, which excluded terminally differentiated effector memory CD45RA+ cells. This CDR3 spans 13 amino acids. Germline CDR1 and CDR2: MNHNS and SASEGT. V lost 7 bases and J 1 base, leaving 10 bases between the germline ends. The rearrangement links TRBV6-1 to TRBJ1-1; D gene uncertain. The sequencing sample was made of naive CD8+ T cells from PBMCs. The receptor was isolated from a man younger than 30 in good health. Some clones in this sample may be carry-over from other donors' samples. CDR3 residues: CASTPPGNTEAFF. CDR3 in DNA: TGTGCCAGCACCCCCCCGGGGAACACTGAAGCTTTCTTT.